This T cell receptor (beta chain) was retrieved from a study of response to subunit inactivated influenza vaccine. Study-wide points: Each seasonal influenza vaccination recruits few new T cells, the authors suggested.

TCRdb redid the calling of the RT-PCR reads with MiXCR, one entry per CDR3 protein. Of hundreds of thousands of distinct CDR3 sequences in the sample, under 20% are singletons; the top ten hold 11%. This clonotype was picked up many times. No antigen is known for it. The germline V gene encodes CDR1 DFQATT and CDR2 SNEGSKA (reference sequence). CDR3 length: 12 residues. Trimming took off 0 bases at V and 4 bases at J, with 3 bases between the two ends. Material: PBMCs from blood, obtained 4 to 6 days after vaccination. This receptor was identified in a man aged 45-65 years who received an inactivated influenza vaccine. V gene TRBV20-1 combines with J gene TRBJ2-2; D remains ambiguous. The CDR3 nucleotides are TGCAGTGCTAGAGAGGTCACCGGGGAGCTGTTTTTT. It is translated as CSAREVTGELFF.